One and the same sample provided the 17 T cell receptor beta chains below, sequenced in a study of blood T cells in healthy people across ages. It was with a sample-barcoded 5' primer and a J-beta primer mix that a second PCR of roughly 7 to 12 cycles was run. TCRdb itself ran the 5' RACE reads through MiXCR, one entry per CDR3 protein. The sample contains some 640,000 distinct CDR3 sequences, 45% to 50% of which appear only once. Sequences were obtained from blood. The source is a woman aged 55-75 years in good health.

In this sample, this clonotype turned up once. The chain carries TRBV6-5 and TRBJ2-7; TRBD1 is a possible D gene (5 bases). The J call may not be correct, given that the DNA end is closer to TRBJ2-5. The length of the CDR3 is 14 residues. Germline CDR1 and CDR2: MNHEY and SVGAGI. The CDR3 DNA follows: TGTGCCAGCAGTTACTCGACAGCCGAAGAGACCCAGTACTTC. Translated, it gives CASSYSTAEETQYF.

V gene TRBV9 combines with J gene TRBJ2-1, with a possible D match to TRBD2 (5 bases). V lost 7 bases and J lost 0, with 14 bases in between. This CDR3 region has 15 residues. CDR1 is SGDLS, CDR2 YYNGEE, per germline. CDR3 bases: TGTGCCAGCGCCCTGATGGGGAGCTCCTACAATGAGCAGTTCTTC. Translation: CASALMGSSYNEQFF.

In its sample, this clonotype was seen once. The gene calls are TRBV20-1 and TRBJ2-4; possibly TRBD2 for D (6 bases). The J call may be mistaken, given a closer DNA end match to TRBJ2-7. CDR3 length equals 13 residues. Germline assignment: CDR1 DFQATT and CDR2 SNEGSKA (reference sequence). The CDR3 DNA sequence: TGCAGTGCTAGGGATGCGGGACGGTACGAGCAGTACTTC. It translates to CSARDAGRYEQYF.

The V call is TRBV18, the J call TRBJ2-1, with D uncertain. This CDR3 contains 13 residues. Looked up from germline, CDR1 is KGHSH and CDR2 is LQKENI. Trimming cost V 2 bases and J 4 bases, with 6 bases left between them. CDR3 sequence (DNA): TGTGCCAGCTCACCATCGACTTACAATGAGCAGTTCTTC. This translates into CASSPSTYNEQFF.

The rearrangement links TRBV7-9 to TRBJ1-2; no reliable D call. Trimming left V 2 bases short and J 4 bases short, with 11 bases between. The CDR3 contains 14 residues. Germline lookup yields CDR1 SEHNR and CDR2 FQNEAQ (reference sequence). CDR3 amino acids: CASSLNELAYGYTF. The CDR3 nucleotides read TGTGCCAGCAGCTTAAATGAGCTCGCCTATGGCTACACCTTC. The variable domain in full, with the rest retrieved from reference TRBV7-9 and TRBJ1-2, is DTGVSQNPRHKITKRGQNVTFRCDPISEHNRLYWYRQTLGQGPEFLTYFQNEAQLEKSRLLSDRFSAERPKGSFSTLEIQRTEQGDSAMYLCASSLNELAYGYTFGSGTRLTVV.

This clonotype has just one count. This rearrangement joins TRBV20-1 to TRBJ2-4; maybe TRBD1 (6 bases). With 6 bases removed from V and 2 bases from J, the gap between germline ends came to 17 bases. The CDR3 sequence is 15 residues long. Germline V gene lookup returns CDR1 DFQATT and CDR2 SNEGSKA (reference sequence). CDR3 DNA sequence: TGCAGTGCGGAATTTCGGACAGTCTCCAAAAACATTCAGTACTTC. Translated: CSAEFRTVSKNIQYF.

This clonotype was counted only a few times. The chain combines TRBV9 with TRBJ1-4; D remains ambiguous. There are 14 residues in the CDR3. Trimming shortened V by 1 base and J by 4 bases, and 8 bases separated the two germline ends. Germline V CDR1 and CDR2: SGDLS, YYNGEE. The CDR3 sequence: CASSVRVGNEKLFF. CDR3 in DNA: TGTGCCAGCAGCGTAAGGGTCGGTAATGAAAAACTGTTTTTT.

On this clonotype: A much larger clonotype is one base distant, so this may be a read error. The chain recombines TRBV3-1 with TRBJ2-5, with TRBD2 identical over 7 bases. CDR3 length: 16 residues. V shed 5 bases, J shed 11 bases, and the junction held 20 bases outside the gene matches. The germline V gene has CDR1 LGHDT and CDR2 YNNKEL (reference sequence). CDR3 loop: CASSLQPGLTGREQYF. In DNA form, the CDR3 reads TGTGCCAGCAGCTTACAACCGGGACTAACGGGACGAGAGCAGTACTTC.

This rearrangement joins TRBV4-2 to TRBJ2-5; 9 bases line up with TRBD2. This CDR3 is built from 15 residues. Germline CDR1 reads LGHNA; CDR2 reads YNFKEQ. With V trimmed by 0 bases and J by 11 bases, 10 bases remained unmatched. The CDR3 sequence: CASSQEGLARNEQYF. DNA for the CDR3: TGTGCCAGCAGCCAAGAAGGACTAGCGAGGAATGAGCAGTACTTC.

Many counts were recorded for this clonotype. J is TRBJ1-1 and V is TRBV29-1, with D perhaps TRBD1 (6 bases). Deletions cut 6 bases from V and 8 bases from J, with 16 bases between. Germline V gene lookup returns CDR1 SQVTM and CDR2 ANQGSEA. The CDR3 extends over 12 amino acids. CDR3 loop: CSVLRGTWEAFF. The CDR3 DNA sequence: TGCAGCGTCCTGAGGGGGACGTGGGAAGCTTTCTTT. The full variable domain, its missing parts supplied by reference TRBV29-1 and TRBJ1-1, is SAVISQKPSRDICQRGTSLTIQCQVDSQVTMMFWYRQQPGQSLTLIATANQGSEATYESGFVIDKFPISRPNLTFSTLTVSNMSPEDSSIYLCSVLRGTWEAFFGQGTRLTVV.

The rearrangement uses TRBV20-1 and TRBJ2-3; D is ambiguous. Germline CDR1 and CDR2: DFQATT and SNEGSKA (reference sequence). The V gene lost 3 bases and the J gene lost 2 bases, with 9 bases spanning the gap. CDR3 length: 13 residues. The chain's CDR3 is CSARIVNTDTQYF. The CDR3 DNA reads as TGCAGTGCTAGGATAGTAAACACAGATACGCAGTATTTT.

This chain connects TRBV7-3 to TRBJ2-5; D possibly corresponds to TRBD1 (6 bases). The germline gives CDR1 SGHTA, CDR2 FQGTGA. The length of the CDR3 is 14 residues. V gave up 5 bases and J gave up 4 bases, with 14 bases separating them. This CDR3 reads CASSPQGWLETQYF. In DNA form, the CDR3 reads TGTGCCAGCAGCCCACAGGGATGGTTAGAGACCCAGTACTTC.

This clonotype was detected only a few times. The V and J genes are TRBV4-2 and TRBJ1-5; D not certain. The germline V and J ends were trimmed by 1 base and 3 bases, with 10 bases remaining between them. The CDR3 sequence is 15 residues long. Germline assignment: CDR1 LGHNA and CDR2 YNFKEQ. CDR3 residues: CASSQVGGSNQPQHF. The CDR3 nucleotides read TGTGCCAGCAGCCAAGTCGGTGGTTCCAATCAGCCCCAGCATTTT.

The chain uses TRBV4-3 and TRBJ1-6; D is ambiguous. Germline CDR1 and CDR2: LGHNA and YSLEER. The CDR3 sequence is 15 residues long. Trimming removed 0 bases from V and 8 bases from J, with 11 bases in between. CDR3 residues: CASSQDQLADSPLHF. The CDR3 nucleotides read TGCGCCAGCAGCCAAGATCAGTTAGCCGATTCACCCCTCCACTTT.

This clonotype was found many times. The rearrangement joins TRBV10-3 to TRBJ2-1; 8 nucleotides align to TRBD1. The V gene's germline CDR1 is ENHRY and CDR2 SYGVKD. CDR3 length: 17 residues. The V gene end was trimmed by 1 base and the J gene end by 5 bases; junction bases not matched to a gene: 10. The CDR3 DNA is TGTGCCATCAGTGAGTACATGACAGGGGCAGGGAACAATGAGCAGTTCTTC. Translated: CAISEYMTGAGNNEQFF.

This chain connects TRBV3-1 to TRBJ2-7, with 8 bases lining up with TRBD1. The V segment lost 3 bases and the J segment 4 bases; nucleotides outside the gene matches: 5. Germline V gene lookup returns CDR1 LGHDT and CDR2 YNNKEL (reference sequence). This CDR3 is built from 14 residues. The CDR3 sequence: CASSHPGQAYEQYF. The CDR3 nucleotides read TGTGCCAGCAGCCACCCGGGACAGGCTTACGAGCAGTACTTC.

The chain uses TRBV29-1 and TRBJ1-2, with a tentative D call TRBD1 (6 bases). CDR1 SQVTM and CDR2 ANQGSEA come from the germline V gene. The CDR3 has 14 residues. V gave up 3 bases and J gave up 4 bases, with 15 bases separating them. The CDR3 loop is CSVDGLGTPYGYTF. The DNA for the CDR3 is TGCAGCGTTGATGGTCTCGGGACACCCTATGGCTACACCTTC.